This TCR beta chain was documented in a study of T-cell memory formation after mild COVID-19. The CDR3 has 12 amino acids. V was trimmed by 3 bases and J by 5 bases, leaving 7 bases between them. MiXCR, run by TCRdb on the 5' RACE reads, gives a single entry per CDR3 protein. The table shows some 190,000 distinct CDR3 sequences, with around 19% occurring only once. This clonotype was counted many times. The source is an adult woman who had mild COVID-19 (a few samples of this study predate the infection). Cell type and time point are not known. The chain recombines TRBV12-3 or TRBV12-4 with TRBJ1-1; D gene ambiguous. The sequenced sample was PBMCs or a T cell subset sorted from them (not recorded which). In DNA form, the CDR3 reads TGTGCCAGCAGTTTTGGCTTTACTGAAGCTTTCTTT. Translated: CASSFGFTEAFF.